The clone carrying this TCR beta chain was seen ten or more times. What it binds is unknown. These data come from a study of read filtering for tumor transcriptome and immune sequencing. Study in general: R-ISS stage counts were eight or nine for I, roughly 16 for II, 7 for III. RNA-seq yielded only roughly 80 to 1,400 TCR reads, IR-seq about 3.5 to 11 million.

In germline, CDR1 is DFQATT, CDR2 SNEGSKA (reference sequence). The length of the CDR3 is 13 residues. The V end lost 3 bases, the J end lost 6 bases, and 11 bases lay between the germline ends. The library was built from approximately 400 ng RNA with molecular barcoded adaptors for alpha/delta and beta/gamma chains. TCRdb recomputed calls from the reads with MiXCR, one row per CDR3 protein. Here the sample spans about 38,000 distinct CDR3 sequences, roughly 13% being singletons. Study-level results: In IR-seq, single-read clonotypes were about 81.9% of clonotypes but 3.5% to 4% of reads.

The specimen was a population of CD138-negative cells sorted from bone marrow. This TCR was recovered from a donor older than 35 with multiple myeloma. The chain joins TRBV20-1 to TRBJ2-2; D is ambiguous. The CDR3 DNA reads TGCAGTGCTAGTGGCAGGTTGTCCGGGGAGCTGTTTTTT. Translation gives CSASGRLSGELFF.